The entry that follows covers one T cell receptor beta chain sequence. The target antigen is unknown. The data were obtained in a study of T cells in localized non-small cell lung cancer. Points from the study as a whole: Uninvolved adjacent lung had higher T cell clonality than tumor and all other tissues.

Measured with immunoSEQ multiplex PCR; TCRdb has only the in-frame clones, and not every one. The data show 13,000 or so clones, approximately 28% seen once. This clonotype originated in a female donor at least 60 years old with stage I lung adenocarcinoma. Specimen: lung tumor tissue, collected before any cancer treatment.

The CDR3 DNA sequence: TGTGCCTGGAGTCTGCGGGGGGTCACCGGGGAGCTGTTTTTT. Amino acid sequence: CAWSLRGVTGELFF. The chain recombines TRBV30 with TRBJ2-2; TRBD2 matches 8 bases. This CDR3 spans 14 amino acids. V lost 2 bases and J lost 4; bases outside the gene matches: 3. Germline V gene sequence: CDR1 GTSNPN, CDR2 SVGIG (reference sequence). The whole variable domain, filled in from reference TRBV30 and TRBJ2-2, reads SQTIHQWPATLVQPVGSPLSLECTVEGTSNPNLYWYRQAAGRGLQLLFYSVGIGQISSEVPQNLSASRPQDRQFILSSKKLLLSDSGFYLCAWSLRGVTGELFFGEGSRLTVL.